The source of this TCR beta chain is a study of blood T cell repertoires in COVID-19. The CDR3 totals 15 residues. The germline V gene has CDR1 MNHEY and CDR2 SVGAGI. Between the trimmed V and J ends, which lost 2 bases and 4 bases, there was a span of 14 bases. This clone was seen a single time. Profiled with immunoSEQ multiplex PCR; TCRdb holds only in-frame clones, not every one. The profile covers about 140,000 clones, with 70% to 90% appearing a single time and over 1.5% taken by the ten largest. V and J are TRBV6-5 and TRBJ1-2; the D gene is possibly TRBD1 (5 bases). The specimen sequenced was peripheral blood. This receptor was identified in an older woman with acute or convalescent COVID-19. The DNA for the CDR3 is TGTGCCAGCAGTTACAGTACGGGGGTGGGCTATGGCTACACCTTC. It specifies CASSYSTGVGYGYTF.